What follows are 28 T cell receptor beta chains derived from one specimen sequenced in a study of T cell changes during pregnancy in multiple sclerosis. Clones were read by immunoSEQ multiplex PCR, and TCRdb kept only the in-frame ones, dropping some. The sample includes under 95,000 clones, 80% to 95% of them seen just once. The sequenced sample was peripheral blood, obtained after pregnancy. The receptors shown here come from a female donor with multiple sclerosis, enrolled in a pregnancy study.

The gene calls are TRBV9 and TRBJ1-2; D gene ambiguous. In germline, CDR1 is SGDLS, CDR2 YYNGEE. V was cut by 3 bases and J by 8 bases, with 11 bases left in between. The CDR3 contains 12 residues. CDR3 residues: CASSAHLSGYTF. CDR3 bases: TGTGCCAGCAGCGCCCATTTGAGCGGCTACACCTTC.

This sequence joins TRBV30 and TRBJ2-3, with 8 bases lining up with TRBD1. Germline V CDR1 and CDR2: GTSNPN, SVGIG (reference sequence). There are 16 residues in the CDR3. Trimming removed 0 bases from V and 4 bases from J; junction bases left unmatched: 9. The CDR3, as DNA: TGTGCCTGGAGTGTAGGGACAGGAGGTATTGCAGATACGCAGTATTTT. This translates into CAWSVGTGGIADTQYF.

V gene TRBV30 combines with J gene TRBJ1-6; 8 bases fit TRBD1. The V and J ends lost 4 bases and 0 bases, in that order; junction bases with no gene match: 2. CDR1 GTSNPN and CDR2 SVGIG come from the germline V gene (reference sequence). The CDR3 extends over 15 amino acids. CDR3 region: CAWTGQGSYNSPLHF. The DNA for the CDR3 is TGTGCCTGGACCGGACAGGGCTCCTATAATTCACCCCTCCACTTT.

The rearrangement links TRBV4-2 to TRBJ1-2, with 9 positions matching TRBD1. Germline CDR1 is LGHNA and CDR2 is YNFKEQ. The CDR3 is made up of 15 amino acids. With 1 base clipped from V and 8 bases from J, the junction kept 8 bases outside the gene matches. The CDR3, as DNA: TGTGCCAGCAGCCAAGCCCCCGGGACAGGGAACGGCTACACCTTC. This translates into CASSQAPGTGNGYTF.

V and J are TRBV19 and TRBJ1-3; D is perhaps TRBD1 (5 bases). There are 15 residues in the CDR3. The germline V and J ends were trimmed by 6 bases and 4 bases, with 16 bases remaining between them. Per germline, CDR1 LNHDA and CDR2 SQIVND (reference sequence). For the CDR3, the DNA is TGTGCCAGTAGGGATCACCAGGGTACCGGAAACACCATATATTTT. Its translation is CASRDHQGTGNTIYF.

This clone has a single count. The gene calls are TRBV19 and TRBJ2-7, with a weak D call TRBD1 (6 bases). The CDR3 covers 14 residues. Germline values: CDR1 LNHDA, CDR2 SQIVND (reference sequence). Deletions cut 1 base from V and 2 bases from J, with 9 bases between. The CDR3 loop reads CASSIVGGPYEQYF. Here the CDR3 DNA reads TGTGCCAGTAGTATAGTAGGGGGACCCTACGAGCAGTACTTC.

The V and J genes are TRBV7-9 and TRBJ1-5, with TRBD1 matching 7 bases. The germline V gene has CDR1 SEHNR and CDR2 FQNEAQ (reference sequence). Trimming removed 3 bases from V and 5 bases from J; junction bases left unmatched: 4. The CDR3 spans 14 residues. The CDR3 DNA sequence: TGTGCCAGCAGCTTCCAGGGGGGAGATCAGCCCCAGCATTTT. It encodes CASSFQGGDQPQHF.

The chain couples TRBV10-3 to TRBJ2-4; 9 bases agree with TRBD2. Trimming at V came to 1 base and at J to 6 bases, leaving 4 bases not matched to a gene. The CDR3 is 15 residues long. Germline lookup yields CDR1 ENHRY and CDR2 SYGVKD. The CDR3 reads CAISEYETSGNIQYF. The CDR3 coding sequence is TGTGCCATCAGTGAGTATGAGACTAGCGGAAACATTCAGTACTTC.

This chain links TRBV27 with TRBJ2-2, with 8 positions matching TRBD1. V lost 6 bases to trimming and J lost 10 bases; unmatched junction nucleotides: 4. There are 12 residues in the CDR3. Germline-derived CDR1 and CDR2 are MNHEY and SMNVEV (reference sequence). The CDR3 region has the DNA TGTGCCAGCAGCCCGACAGGGGAGGAGCTGTTTTTT. Protein sequence: CASSPTGEELFF.

CDR3 sequence (DNA): TGTGCCAGCTCACCAGGGCCGGTGACACAGAACACTGAAGCTTTCTTT. It specifies CASSPGPVTQNTEAFF. V usage is TRBV18 and J usage is TRBJ1-1; D is unclear. The CDR3 totals 16 residues. V lost 2 bases to trimming and J lost 1 base, with 14 bases between them. Germline lookup yields CDR1 KGHSH and CDR2 LQKENI.

The chain carries TRBV25-1 and TRBJ2-1; 12 bases fit TRBD2. The germline V gene encodes CDR1 MGHDK and CDR2 SYGVNS. J was trimmed by 10 bases and V by 4 bases; bases with no gene match: 8. This CDR3 spans 15 amino acids. CDR3 coding DNA: TGTGCCAGCAGTGTGGCTAGCGGGAGGGCCGAAGAGCAGTTCTTC. Its protein is CASSVASGRAEEQFF.

The chain combines TRBV5-1 with TRBJ2-2; no clear D gene. The CDR3 is made up of 14 amino acids. In germline, CDR1 is SGHRS, CDR2 YFSETQ. V was shortened by 2 bases and J by 6 bases, with 11 bases between the two germline ends. CDR3 amino acids: CASSFLSEAGELFF. The CDR3 DNA is TGCGCCAGCAGCTTCCTATCCGAAGCCGGGGAGCTGTTTTTT.

Regarding this clone: Sequence at one end of the junction differs from germline and may be a read error. Other nucleotide sequences from this sample produce the same CDR3. The chain employs TRBV6-1 and TRBJ1-2; 12 nucleotides line up with TRBD1. Per germline, CDR1 MNHNS and CDR2 SASEGT. The CDR3 is made up of 16 amino acids. CDR3 sequence: CASRESGTGGEGGYTF. The CDR3 bases are TGTGCCAGCAGGGAAAGTGGGACAGGGGGCGAGGGTGGCTACACTTTC.

The chain joins TRBV5-6 to TRBJ2-3, with D unclear. Germline assignment: CDR1 SGHDT and CDR2 YYEEEE. The length of the CDR3 is 13 residues. The ends were cut back, 7 bases at V and 3 bases at J, with 12 bases in the middle. CDR3 DNA sequence: TGTGCCAGCCTGGCAGCCGGGACAGATACGCAGTATTTT. Translated: CASLAAGTDTQYF.

This sequence joins TRBV9 and TRBJ1-2; TRBD1 matches 7 bases. V shed 3 bases, J shed 5 bases, and the junction held 16 bases outside the gene matches. This CDR3 is 17 amino acids long. Germline assignment: CDR1 SGDLS and CDR2 YYNGEE. CDR3 DNA sequence: TGTGCCAGCAGCGCGCGCCCACAGGGGAGGTCCGAATATGGCTACACCTTC. Its translation: CASSARPQGRSEYGYTF.

The rearrangement links TRBV4-1 to TRBJ2-5; TRBD1 is a possible D gene (5 bases). Germline-derived CDR1 and CDR2 are MGHRA and YSYEKL. This CDR3 has 17 amino acids. The V end was cut by 1 base, the J end by 5 bases, with 20 bases between. In DNA form, the CDR3 reads TGCGCCAGCAGCCAAGCGAAGGGGATAAGGGTGAAGGAGACCCAGTACTTC. Amino acids: CASSQAKGIRVKETQYF.

The chain has TRBV25-1 and TRBJ2-5; 10 bases map to TRBD2. The J segment lost 3 bases and the V segment lost 2 bases, leaving 3 bases of the junction unmatched. There are 15 residues in the CDR3. Germline values: CDR1 MGHDK, CDR2 SYGVNS. CDR3 residues: CASSERLAGKETQYF. In nucleotides, the CDR3 is TGTGCCAGCAGTGAACGACTAGCGGGTAAAGAGACCCAGTACTTC.

V usage is TRBV4-1 and J usage is TRBJ2-5; tentatively, D is TRBD1 (5 bases). CDR1 MGHRA and CDR2 YSYEKL come from the germline V gene. The CDR3 is made up of 15 amino acids. Trimming took 1 base from V and 4 from J, leaving 13 bases between them. The chain's CDR3 is CASSQGVREGETQYF. Here the CDR3 DNA reads TGCGCCAGCAGCCAAGGAGTCAGGGAAGGAGAGACCCAGTACTTC.

The chain joins TRBV7-2 to TRBJ2-5, with D possibly TRBD1 on 5 matching bases. CDR1 and CDR2 from the germline V gene are SGHTA and FQGNSA. V was clipped by 1 base and J by 1 base, with 7 bases between them. The CDR3 is 14 residues long. The CDR3: CASSLGQSQETQYF. CDR3 bases: TGTGCCAGCAGCTTAGGACAGTCCCAAGAGACCCAGTACTTC.

This chain uses TRBV5-1 with TRBJ2-5; 10 positions match TRBD1. Germline-derived CDR1 and CDR2 are SGHRS and YFSETQ. The length of the CDR3 is 15 residues. After removal of 1 base from V and 4 bases from J, the junction contained 4 bases not matched to a gene. The CDR3: CASSLFWDRGETQYF. The CDR3 DNA sequence: TGCGCCAGCAGCTTGTTTTGGGACAGGGGAGAGACCCAGTACTTC.

The chain has TRBV5-1 and TRBJ2-7, with 8 bases lining up with TRBD2. CDR1 is SGHRS, CDR2 YFSETQ, per germline. This CDR3 has 15 amino acids. Trimming cost V 4 bases and J 4 bases; bases outside gene matches: 10. The CDR3 DNA is TGCGCCAGCAGCAGCCGGGAGGGCATAGGGTACGAGCAGTACTTC. This encodes CASSSREGIGYEQYF.

This chain joins TRBV29-1 and TRBJ1-2, with a possible D match to TRBD1 (6 bases). CDR3 length: 13 amino acids. Germline CDR1 reads SQVTM; CDR2 reads ANQGSEA. Trimming took 6 bases from V and 0 from J, leaving 11 bases between them. CDR3 in amino acids: CSVKDRTNYGYTF. The CDR3 DNA follows: TGCAGCGTAAAGGACAGAACTAACTATGGCTACACCTTC.

The chain uses TRBV4-2 and TRBJ2-7; TRBD2 matches at 11 bases. CDR3 length: 15 amino acids. Losses at the gene ends were 3 bases for V and 6 bases for J; bases not matched to a gene: 7. Germline values: CDR1 LGHNA, CDR2 YNFKEQ. CDR3 sequence reads: CASSQVLTSGIEQYF. The CDR3 DNA sequence: TGTGCCAGCAGCCAGGTTCTGACTAGCGGGATCGAGCAGTACTTC.

The chain recombines TRBV11-3 with TRBJ2-7; D is ambiguous. Deletions cut 6 bases from V and 6 bases from J, with 15 bases between. The CDR3 length is 13 residues. Germline CDR1 SGHNT, CDR2 YENEEA. Here the CDR3 DNA reads TGTGCCAGCAGTTACACAGTTGTGGGCGAGCAGTACTTC. Translated: CASSYTVVGEQYF.

The CDR3 DNA follows: TGTGCCAGCAGTGACGCGTTTCGGGACAGTTACAATGAGCAGTTCTTC. Amino acid sequence: CASSDAFRDSYNEQFF. V gene TRBV6-4 combines with J gene TRBJ2-1; 7 bases are a match to TRBD1. CDR1 and CDR2 (germline): MRHNA, SNTAGT. V was pared by 2 bases and J by 4 bases, with 8 bases of the junction left unmatched. This CDR3 has 16 amino acids.

This chain joins TRBV2 and TRBJ1-1, with D perhaps matching TRBD1 (5 bases). The CDR3 runs to 14 residues. Germline V gene sequence: CDR1 SNHLY, CDR2 FYNNEI. V lost 6 bases and J 4 bases, leaving 15 bases between the germline ends. The CDR3 reads CASRGGQGTTEAFF. The CDR3 DNA reads as TGTGCCAGCAGGGGGGGTCAGGGCACCACTGAAGCTTTCTTT.

The chain recombines TRBV6-5 with TRBJ1-2, with TRBD1 matching over 7 bases. CDR1 is MNHEY and CDR2 is SVGAGI in the germline V gene. Trimming took 7 bases from V and 7 from J; bases not matched to a gene: 6. The CDR3 totals 12 residues. The CDR3 reads CASTAQGSGYTF. CDR3 sequence (DNA): TGTGCCAGCACCGCACAGGGGTCTGGCTACACCTTC.

The chain is built from TRBV7-2 and TRBJ2-7, with TRBD2 as a possible D gene (5 bases). Germline V gives CDR1 SGHTA, CDR2 FQGNSA. The V end lost 3 bases, the J end lost 4 bases, and 7 bases lay between the germline ends. The CDR3 length is 12 residues. This CDR3 is CASSLRGYEQYF. The CDR3 nucleotides read TGTGCCAGCAGCTTGCGAGGGTACGAGCAGTACTTC.